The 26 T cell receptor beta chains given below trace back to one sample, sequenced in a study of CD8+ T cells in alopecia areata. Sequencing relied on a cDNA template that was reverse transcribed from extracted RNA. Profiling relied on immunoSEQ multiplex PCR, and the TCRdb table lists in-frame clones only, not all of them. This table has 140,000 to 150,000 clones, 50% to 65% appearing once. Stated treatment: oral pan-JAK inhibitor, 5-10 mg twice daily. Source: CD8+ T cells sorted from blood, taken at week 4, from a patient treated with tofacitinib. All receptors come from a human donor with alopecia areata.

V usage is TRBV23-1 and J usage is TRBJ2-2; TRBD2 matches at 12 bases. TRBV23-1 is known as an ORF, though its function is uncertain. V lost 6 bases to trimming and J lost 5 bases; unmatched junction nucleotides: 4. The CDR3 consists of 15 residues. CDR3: CASSRGTSGTGELFF. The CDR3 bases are TGCGCCAGCAGCCGAGGGACTAGCGGGACCGGGGAGCTGTTTTTT.

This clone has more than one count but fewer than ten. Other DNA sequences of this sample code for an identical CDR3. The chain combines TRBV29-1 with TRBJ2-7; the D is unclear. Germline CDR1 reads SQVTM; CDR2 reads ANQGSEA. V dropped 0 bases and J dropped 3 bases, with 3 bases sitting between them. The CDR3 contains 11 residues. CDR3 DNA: TGCAGCGTTGAAGACAGCTACGAGCAGTACTTC. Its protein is CSVEDSYEQYF.

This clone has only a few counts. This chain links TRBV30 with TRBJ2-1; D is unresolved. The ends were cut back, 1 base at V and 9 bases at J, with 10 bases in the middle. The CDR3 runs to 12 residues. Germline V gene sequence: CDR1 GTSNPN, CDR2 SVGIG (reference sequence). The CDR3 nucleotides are TGTGCCTGGAGTGCTAAGGGTTTTGAGCAGTTCTTC. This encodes CAWSAKGFEQFF.

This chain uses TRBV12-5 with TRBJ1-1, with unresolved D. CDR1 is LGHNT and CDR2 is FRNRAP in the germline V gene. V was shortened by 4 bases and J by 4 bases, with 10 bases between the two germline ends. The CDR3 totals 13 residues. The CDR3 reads CASGSNPGTEAFF. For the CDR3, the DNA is TGTGCTAGTGGTTCCAACCCTGGCACTGAAGCTTTCTTT. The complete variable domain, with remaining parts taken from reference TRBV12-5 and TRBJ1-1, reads DARVTQTPRHKVTEMGQEVTMRCQPILGHNTVFWYRQTMMQGLELLAYFRNRAPLDDSGMPKDRFSAEMPDATLATLKIQPSEPRDSAVYFCASGSNPGTEAFFGQGTRLTVV.

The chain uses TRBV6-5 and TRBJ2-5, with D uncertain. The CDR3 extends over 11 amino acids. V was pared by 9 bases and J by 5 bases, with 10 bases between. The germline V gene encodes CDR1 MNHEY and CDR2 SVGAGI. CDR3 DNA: TGTGCCAGTCCTCCCGCGGAGACCCAGTACTTC. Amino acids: CASPPAETQYF.

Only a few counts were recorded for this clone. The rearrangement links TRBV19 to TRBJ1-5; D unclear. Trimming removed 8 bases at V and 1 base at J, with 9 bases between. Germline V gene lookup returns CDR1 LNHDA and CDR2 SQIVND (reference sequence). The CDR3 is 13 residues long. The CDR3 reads CASGDGSNQPQHF. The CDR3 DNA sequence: TGTGCCAGTGGGGATGGGAGCAATCAGCCCCAGCATTTT.

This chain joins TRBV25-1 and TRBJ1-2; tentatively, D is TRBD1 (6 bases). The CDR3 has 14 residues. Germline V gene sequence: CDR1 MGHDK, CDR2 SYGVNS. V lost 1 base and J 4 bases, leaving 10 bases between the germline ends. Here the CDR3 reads CASSEFEGGYGYTF. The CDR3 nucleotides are TGTGCCAGCAGTGAATTTGAGGGGGGCTATGGCTACACCTTC.

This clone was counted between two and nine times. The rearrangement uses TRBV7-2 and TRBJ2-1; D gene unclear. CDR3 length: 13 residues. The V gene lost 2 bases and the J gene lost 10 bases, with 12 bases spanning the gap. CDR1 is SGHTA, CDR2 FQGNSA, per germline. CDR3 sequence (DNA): TGTGCCAGCAGCTTAATAAGCAGCCCGGAGCAGTTCTTC. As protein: CASSLISSPEQFF.

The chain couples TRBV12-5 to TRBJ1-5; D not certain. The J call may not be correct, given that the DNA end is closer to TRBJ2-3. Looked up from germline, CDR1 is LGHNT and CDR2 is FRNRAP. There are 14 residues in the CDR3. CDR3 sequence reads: CASGLAILNQPQYF. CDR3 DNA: TGTGCTAGTGGTTTGGCGATTCTTAATCAGCCCCAGTATTTT.

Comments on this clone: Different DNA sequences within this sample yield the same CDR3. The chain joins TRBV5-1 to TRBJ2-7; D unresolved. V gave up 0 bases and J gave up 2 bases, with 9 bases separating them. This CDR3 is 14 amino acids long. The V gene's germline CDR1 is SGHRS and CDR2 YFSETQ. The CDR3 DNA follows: TGCGCCAGCAGCTTGGAAGGGCCACCCTACGAGCAGTACTTC. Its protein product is CASSLEGPPYEQYF.

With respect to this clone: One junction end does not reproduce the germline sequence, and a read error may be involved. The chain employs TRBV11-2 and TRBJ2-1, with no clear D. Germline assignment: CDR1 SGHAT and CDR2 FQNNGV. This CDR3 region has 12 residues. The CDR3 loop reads CASSLTYSEQFF. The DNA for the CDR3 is TGTGCCAGCAGCTTAACATACAGTGAGCAGTTCTTC.

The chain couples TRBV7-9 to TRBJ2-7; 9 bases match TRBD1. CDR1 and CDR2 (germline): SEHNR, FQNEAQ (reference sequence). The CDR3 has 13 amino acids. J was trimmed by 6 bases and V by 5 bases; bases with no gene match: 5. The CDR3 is CASSRDREGEQYF. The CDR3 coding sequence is TGTGCCAGCAGCCGGGACAGGGAGGGCGAGCAGTACTTC.

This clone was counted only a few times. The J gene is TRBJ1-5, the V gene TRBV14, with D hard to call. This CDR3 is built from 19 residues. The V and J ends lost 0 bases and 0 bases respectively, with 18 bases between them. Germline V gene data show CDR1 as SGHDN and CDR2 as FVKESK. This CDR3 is CASSQDPAVLRDSNQPQHF. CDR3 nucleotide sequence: TGTGCCAGCAGCCAAGATCCGGCAGTCCTTAGGGATAGCAATCAGCCCCAGCATTTT.

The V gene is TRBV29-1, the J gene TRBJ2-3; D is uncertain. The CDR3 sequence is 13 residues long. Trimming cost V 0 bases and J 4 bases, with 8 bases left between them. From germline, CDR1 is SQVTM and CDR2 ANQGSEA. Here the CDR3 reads CSVEDLISDTQYF. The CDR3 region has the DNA TGCAGCGTTGAAGACCTAATTTCAGATACGCAGTATTTT.

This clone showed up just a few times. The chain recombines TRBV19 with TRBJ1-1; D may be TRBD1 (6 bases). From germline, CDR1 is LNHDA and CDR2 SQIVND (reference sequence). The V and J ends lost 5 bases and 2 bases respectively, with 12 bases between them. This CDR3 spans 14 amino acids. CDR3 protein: CASSGRTVNTEAFF. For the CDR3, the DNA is TGTGCCAGTAGTGGGAGGACAGTAAACACTGAAGCTTTCTTT.

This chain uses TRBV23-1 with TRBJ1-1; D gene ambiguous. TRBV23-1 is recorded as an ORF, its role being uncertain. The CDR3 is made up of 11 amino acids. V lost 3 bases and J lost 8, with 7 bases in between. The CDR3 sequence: CASSHPSEAFF. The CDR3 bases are TGCGCCAGCAGTCACCCAAGCGAAGCTTTCTTT.

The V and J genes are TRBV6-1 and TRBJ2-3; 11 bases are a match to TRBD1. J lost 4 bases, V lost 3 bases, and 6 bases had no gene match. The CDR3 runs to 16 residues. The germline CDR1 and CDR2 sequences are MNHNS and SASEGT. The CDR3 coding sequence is TGTGCCAGCAGTGATGGGACAGGGGGTGGCTCAGATACGCAGTATTTT. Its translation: CASSDGTGGGSDTQYF.

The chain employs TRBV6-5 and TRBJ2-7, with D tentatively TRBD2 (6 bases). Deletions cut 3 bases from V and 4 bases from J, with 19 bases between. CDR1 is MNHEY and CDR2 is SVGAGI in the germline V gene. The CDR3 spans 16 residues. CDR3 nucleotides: TGTGCCAGCAGTTATACCGGGGACTCCTCCGGGTACGAGCAGTACTTC. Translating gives CASSYTGDSSGYEQYF.

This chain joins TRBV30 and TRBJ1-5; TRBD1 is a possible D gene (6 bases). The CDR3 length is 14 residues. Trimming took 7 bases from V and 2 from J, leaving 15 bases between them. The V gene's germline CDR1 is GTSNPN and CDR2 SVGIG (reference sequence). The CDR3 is CASGPGAGNQPQHF. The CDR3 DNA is TGTGCCTCGGGGCCGGGGGCTGGCAATCAGCCCCAGCATTTT.

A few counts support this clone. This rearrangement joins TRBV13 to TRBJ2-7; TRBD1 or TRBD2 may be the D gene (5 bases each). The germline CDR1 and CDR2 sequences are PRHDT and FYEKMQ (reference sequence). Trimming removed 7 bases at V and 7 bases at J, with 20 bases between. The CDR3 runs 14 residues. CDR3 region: CASTWGRSTGEQYF. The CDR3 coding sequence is TGTGCCAGCACTTGGGGACGGTCTACGGGTGAGCAGTACTTC. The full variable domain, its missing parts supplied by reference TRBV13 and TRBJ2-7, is AAGVIQSPRHLIKEKRETATLKCYPIPRHDTVYWYQQGPGQDPQFLISFYEKMQSDKGSIPDRFSAQQFSDYHSELNMSSLELGDSALYFCASTWGRSTGEQYFGPGTRLTVT.

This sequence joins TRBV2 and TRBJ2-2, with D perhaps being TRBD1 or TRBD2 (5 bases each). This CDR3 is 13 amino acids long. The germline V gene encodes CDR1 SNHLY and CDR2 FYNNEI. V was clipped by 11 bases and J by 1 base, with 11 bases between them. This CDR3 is CAFGTENTGELFF. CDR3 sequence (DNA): TGTGCCTTTGGGACCGAGAACACCGGGGAGCTGTTTTTT.

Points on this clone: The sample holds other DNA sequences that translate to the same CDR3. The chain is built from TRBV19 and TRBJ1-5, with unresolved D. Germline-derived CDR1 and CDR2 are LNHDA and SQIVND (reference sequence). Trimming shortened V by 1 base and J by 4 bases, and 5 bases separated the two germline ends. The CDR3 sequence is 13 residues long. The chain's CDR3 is CASSIVPNQPQHF. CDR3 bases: TGTGCCAGTAGTATAGTTCCGAATCAGCCCCAGCATTTT.

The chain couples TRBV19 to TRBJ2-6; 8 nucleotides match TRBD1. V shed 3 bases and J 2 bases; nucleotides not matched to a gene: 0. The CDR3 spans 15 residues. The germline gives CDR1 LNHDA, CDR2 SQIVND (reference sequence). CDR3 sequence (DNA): TGTGCCAGTAGTATGACAGGGGCTGGGGCCAACGTCCTGACTTTC. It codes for CASSMTGAGANVLTF.

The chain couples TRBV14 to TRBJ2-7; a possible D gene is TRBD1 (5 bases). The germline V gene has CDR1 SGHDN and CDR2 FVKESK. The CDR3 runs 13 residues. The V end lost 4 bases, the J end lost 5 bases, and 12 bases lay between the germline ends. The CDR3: CASSLARAHEQYF. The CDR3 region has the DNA TGTGCCAGCAGCCTGGCCAGGGCCCACGAGCAGTACTTC. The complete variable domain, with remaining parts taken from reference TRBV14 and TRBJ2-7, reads EAGVTQFPSHSVIEKGQTVTLRCDPISGHDNLYWYRRVMGKEIKFLLHFVKESKQDESGMPNNRFLAERTGGTYSTLKVQPAELEDSGVYFCASSLARAHEQYFGPGTRLTVT.

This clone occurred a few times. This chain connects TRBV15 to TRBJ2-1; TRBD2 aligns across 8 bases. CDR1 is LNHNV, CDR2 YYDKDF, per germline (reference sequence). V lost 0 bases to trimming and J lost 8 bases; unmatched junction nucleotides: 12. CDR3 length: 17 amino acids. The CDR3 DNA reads TGTGCCACCAGCAGAGATAATTTGGCTAGCGGGTCTGATGAGCAGTTCTTC. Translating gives CATSRDNLASGSDEQFF.

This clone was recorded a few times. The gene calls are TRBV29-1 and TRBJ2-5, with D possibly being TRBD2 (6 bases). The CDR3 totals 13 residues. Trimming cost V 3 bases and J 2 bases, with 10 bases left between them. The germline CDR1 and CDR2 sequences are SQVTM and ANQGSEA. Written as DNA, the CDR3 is TGCAGCGTTGACGGGGGAGAACAAGAGACCCAGTACTTC. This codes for CSVDGGEQETQYF.